The sequence of this T cell receptor beta chain was determined in a study of T cell repertoires in Merkel cell carcinoma (dated by TCRdb to about 2019). About the investigation overall: Patients with prior intralesional immunotherapy or systemic immune checkpoint blockade before the biopsy were excluded. MCPyV-specific clonotypes were initially defined through tetramer sorting, cloning and paired TCR sequencing of expanded tumor-infiltrating lymphocytes. To be included, a subject needed both a diagnosis of MCPyV-positive Merkel cell carcinoma and tumor-infiltrating lymphocytes that had been successfully expanded in vitro. Overall study outcomes, separate from this receptor: Normal tissue biopsies were not studied.

A note on this clone: The specificity of this receptor is unknown. Relative to the germline gene, one junction end is altered; a read error may explain this.

The immunoSEQ assay was used both to sequence TRB CDR3 from tumor genomic DNA and to process the resulting data. As stored in TCRdb, this immuneACCESS dataset retains in-frame rearrangements with V and J assigned. A fraction of the clones does not appear; measured against another copy, unresolved V genes explain less than half of the discrepancy, and the remainder lacks a known reason. The sample table shows about 14,000 clones, and around four fifths are seen once. Jointly, the top ten make up 17% of the sample. The CDR3 runs 15 residues from the cysteine to the phenylalanine. The DNA shown is the 45-base CDR3, in frame from base 1. As encoded in the germline V gene (reference sequence), CDR1 is SSHAT while CDR2 is FNYEAQ. Every study subject tested positive for serum antibodies to T-antigen and had biopsy-confirmed Merkel cell carcinoma that was MCPyV-positive. Genomic DNA was extracted from more than 5 adjacent 10-micron frozen tumor sections without any cell sorting or culture. Optimal cutting temperature compound was used to freeze tumor biopsy tissue measuring roughly 5 x 5 x 5 mm. Hematoxylin and eosin scout sections confirmed abundant Merkel cell carcinoma and infiltrating cells in the frozen biopsy.

Sequencing input: tumor tissue. The rearrangement combines TRBV7-7 with TRBJ2-5; the D region is possibly TRBD1 or TRBD2, each matching across 7 bases. The receptor was isolated from an adult with Merkel cell carcinoma. The nucleotides are TGTGCTAGCAGCACTAGCGACAGGGCCCAAGAGACCCAGTACTTC. Its protein is CASSTSDRAQETQYF.